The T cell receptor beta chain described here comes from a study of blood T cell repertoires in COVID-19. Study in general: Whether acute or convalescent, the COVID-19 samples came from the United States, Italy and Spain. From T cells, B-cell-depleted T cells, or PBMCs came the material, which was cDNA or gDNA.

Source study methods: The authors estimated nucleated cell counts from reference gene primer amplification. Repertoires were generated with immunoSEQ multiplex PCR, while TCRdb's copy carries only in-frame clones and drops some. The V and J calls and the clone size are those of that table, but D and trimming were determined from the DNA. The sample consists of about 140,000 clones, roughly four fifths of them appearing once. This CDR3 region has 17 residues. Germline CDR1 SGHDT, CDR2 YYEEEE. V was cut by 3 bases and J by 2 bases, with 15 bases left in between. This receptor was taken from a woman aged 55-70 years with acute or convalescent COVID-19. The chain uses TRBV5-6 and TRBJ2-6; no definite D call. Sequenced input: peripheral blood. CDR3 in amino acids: CASSSPLGRAGANVLTF. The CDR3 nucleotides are TGTGCCAGCAGCTCACCCCTGGGCAGAGCTGGGGCCAACGTCCTGACTTTC.